A single sample is the source of the 18 T cell receptor beta chains below, sequenced in a study of T cells after yellow fever vaccination. Each CDR3 protein gets one entry after TCRdb re-called the 5' RACE reads with MiXCR. In the table there are about 350,000 distinct CDR3 sequences, roughly 4% of which are singletons. The specimen comprised PBMCs, sampled 5 days after the yellow fever booster vaccination. Receptors originate from a man aged 18 to 30 who received the YFV17D yellow fever vaccine.

The V call is TRBV5-1, the J call TRBJ2-2; D is unclear. V was pared by 2 bases and J by 7 bases, with 15 bases between. Germline CDR1 and CDR2: SGHRS and YFSETQ. The CDR3 spans 15 residues. CDR3 bases: TGCGCCAGCAGCTTCCTCCGGGCCCTGGGCGGGGAGCTGTTTTTT. It translates to CASSFLRALGGELFF.

In its sample, this clonotype was seen a few times. The CDR3 region is CASSLRTGLAKNIQYF. The CDR3 DNA reads as TGTGCCAGCTCACTACGGACAGGCCTAGCCAAAAACATTCAGTACTTC. The chain couples TRBV18 to TRBJ2-4; 7 nucleotides line up with TRBD1. V dropped 4 bases and J dropped 0; count of bases not matched to a gene: 6. Germline V gene lookup returns CDR1 KGHSH and CDR2 LQKENI. The CDR3 spans 16 residues.

This clonotype was observed at least ten times. The chain links TRBV5-1 to TRBJ1-6, with D perhaps matching TRBD1 (5 bases). This CDR3 comprises 14 residues. With 3 bases removed from V and 10 bases from J, the gap between germline ends came to 14 bases. Germline CDR1 is SGHRS and CDR2 is YFSETQ. Here the CDR3 reads CASSWFAGDSPLHF. The CDR3, as DNA: TGCGCCAGCAGCTGGTTCGCTGGGGACTCACCCCTCCACTTT.

This clonotype was picked up a small number of times. The J gene is TRBJ2-5, the V gene TRBV6-2 or TRBV6-3; TRBD1 might be the D (6 bases). The CDR3 contains 14 residues. Per germline, CDR1 MNHEY and CDR2 SVGEGT. The V end was cut by 4 bases, the J end by 2 bases, with 11 bases between. The CDR3 DNA sequence: TGTGCCAGCAGTTTTATAGGGGGTCAAGAGACCCAGTACTTC. Protein sequence: CASSFIGGQETQYF.

This clonotype has just a few counts. CDR3 nucleotide sequence: TGTGCCAGCAGGGACGTCGGCGGCGGCCCCTACAATGAGCAGTTCTTC. Translation: CASRDVGGGPYNEQFF. V gene TRBV12-3 or TRBV12-4 combines with J gene TRBJ2-1; the D is unclear. The CDR3 has 16 amino acids. Trimming removed 6 bases at V and 2 bases at J, with 17 bases between.

This clonotype was detected many times. The chain combines TRBV9 with TRBJ2-7; D assignment may be TRBD1 or TRBD2 (5 bases each). Germline V gene lookup returns CDR1 SGDLS and CDR2 YYNGEE. V was trimmed by 3 bases and J by 2 bases, leaving 15 bases between them. This CDR3 is built from 15 residues. The CDR3 bases are TGTGCCAGCAGCGCCTCCGGGACGTCCACCTACGAGCAGTACTTC. Its translation: CASSASGTSTYEQYF. The full variable domain, with the rest looked up from reference TRBV9 and TRBJ2-7, is DSGVTQTPKHLITATGQRVTLRCSPRSGDLSVYWYQQSLDQGLQFLIQYYNGEERAKGNILERFSAQQFPDLHSELNLSSLELGDSALYFCASSASGTSTYEQYFGPGTRLTVT.

The chain joins TRBV20-1 to TRBJ2-3; D call uncertain. CDR3 length equals 14 residues. Trimming left V 4 bases short and J 1 base short, with 12 bases between. Germline CDR1 and CDR2: DFQATT and SNEGSKA (reference sequence). CDR3 protein: CSATENTGTDTQYF. The CDR3 nucleotides are TGCAGTGCTACGGAAAATACGGGCACAGATACGCAGTATTTT.

In its sample, this clonotype was seen many times. The CDR3: CSAREPGQREQYF. Here the CDR3 DNA reads TGCAGTGCTAGGGAACCGGGACAGCGGGAGCAGTACTTC. V and J are TRBV20-1 and TRBJ2-7; 7 positions match TRBD1. V was pared by 3 bases and J by 7 bases, with 9 bases of the junction left unmatched. This CDR3 has 13 amino acids. Per the germline V gene, CDR1 is DFQATT and CDR2 is SNEGSKA (reference sequence).

In its sample, this clonotype was seen a few times. The chain employs TRBV30 and TRBJ1-1; the D is unclear. Germline V gives CDR1 GTSNPN, CDR2 SVGIG (reference sequence). CDR3 size: 14 residues. Trimming pared 8 bases from V and 0 bases from J, leaving 16 bases between. The CDR3, as DNA: TGTGCCGCCCCGAGCGGGCAGCTGAACACTGAAGCTTTCTTT. This encodes CAAPSGQLNTEAFF.

This clonotype came up many times. The chain combines TRBV18 with TRBJ2-7, with D maybe TRBD2 (5 bases). Germline CDR1 reads KGHSH; CDR2 reads LQKENI. The CDR3 extends over 15 amino acids. V lost 6 bases and J lost 5, with 20 bases in between. CDR3 region: CASSPGVSGSDEQYV. The CDR3 DNA follows: TGTGCCAGCTCGCCGGGTGTTTCGGGGTCAGACGAGCAGTACGTC.

This clonotype was recorded many times. CDR3 nucleotides: TGCGCCAGCAGCCAAAGCGGGCCCTCCTACAATGAGCAGTTCTTC. As protein: CASSQSGPSYNEQFF. This chain uses TRBV4-3 with TRBJ2-1; tentatively, D is TRBD2 (6 bases). Trimming removed 2 bases from V and 0 bases from J, with 8 bases in between. The CDR3 sequence is 15 residues long. Germline V gene sequence: CDR1 LGHNA, CDR2 YSLEER.

Only a few counts were recorded for this clonotype. The chain links TRBV6-2 or TRBV6-3 to TRBJ2-1, with D perhaps assigned TRBD1 or TRBD2 (5 bases each). This CDR3 is 14 amino acids long. Trimming cost V 0 bases and J 4 bases, with 7 bases left between them. Per germline, CDR1 MNHEY and CDR2 SVGEGT. The CDR3 DNA is TGTGCCAGCAGTTACTCTGGGGGATACAATGAGCAGTTCTTC. This translates into CASSYSGGYNEQFF.

The sample holds many counts of this clonotype. The V gene is TRBV5-1, the J gene TRBJ2-1; D uncertain. Looked up from germline, CDR1 is SGHRS and CDR2 is YFSETQ. Trimming took 4 bases from V and 0 from J, leaving 14 bases between them. This CDR3 spans 16 amino acids. Here the CDR3 DNA reads TGCGCCAGCAGCCCCGAAGGCGGCTACTCCTACAATGAGCAGTTCTTC. It yields the protein CASSPEGGYSYNEQFF. Filled out from reference TRBV5-1 and TRBJ2-1, the complete variable domain reads KAGVTQTPRYLIKTRGQQVTLSCSPISGHRSVSWYQQTPGQGLQFLFEYFSETQRNKGNFPGRFSGRQFSNSRSEMNVSTLELGDSALYLCASSPEGGYSYNEQFFGPGTRLTVL.

This clonotype turned up a few times. The chain joins TRBV24-1 to TRBJ2-3; 13 nucleotides match TRBD2. CDR1 is KGHDR and CDR2 is SFDVKD in the germline V gene. The trim removed 0 bases at V and 6 bases at J, leaving 2 bases unmatched. This CDR3 region has 16 residues. The CDR3 nucleotides are TGTGCCACCAGTGATTTGGGACTAGCGGGGGCGGATACGCAGTATTTT. As protein: CATSDLGLAGADTQYF.

This clonotype was counted at least ten times. The V call is TRBV7-9, the J call TRBJ2-7; possible D gene TRBD2, 5 bases. Germline CDR1 reads SEHNR; CDR2 reads FQNEAQ (reference sequence). The CDR3 is 15 residues long. The V gene lost 6 bases and the J gene lost 2 bases, with 17 bases spanning the gap. Written as DNA, the CDR3 is TGTGCCAGCAGTCCCGGGGTCCCCCTCCCCTACGAGCAGTACGTC. Translated: CASSPGVPLPYEQYV.

This clonotype was found many times. The V and J genes are TRBV4-2 and TRBJ1-6; TRBD1 aligns across 7 bases. This CDR3 is built from 15 residues. V lost 3 bases and J lost 10; bases outside the gene matches: 9. Germline CDR1 is LGHNA and CDR2 is YNFKEQ. The CDR3: CASSHKQGPESPLHF. CDR3 nucleotide sequence: TGTGCCAGCAGCCACAAACAGGGGCCTGAGTCACCCCTCCACTTT.

The table lists this clonotype with many counts. The V and J genes are TRBV7-8 and TRBJ2-4; TRBD1 matches at 7 bases. V shed 1 base, J shed 6 bases, and the junction held 6 bases outside the gene matches. The CDR3 covers 15 residues. CDR1 is SGHVS and CDR2 is FQNEAQ in the germline V gene. CDR3 residues: CASSLEDRPRNIQYF. Here the CDR3 DNA reads TGTGCCAGCAGCTTAGAGGACAGGCCACGAAACATTCAGTACTTC. Together with reference TRBV7-8 and TRBJ2-4, the CDR3 gives the full variable domain: GAGVSQSPRYKVAKRGQDVALRCDPISGHVSLFWYQQALGQGPEFLTYFQNEAQLDKSGLPSDRFFAERPEGSVSTLKIQRTQQEDSAVYLCASSLEDRPRNIQYFGAGTRLSVL.

This clonotype was observed at least ten times. This chain links TRBV7-2 with TRBJ1-2; D is perhaps TRBD1 (5 bases). This CDR3 spans 13 amino acids. Deletions cut 4 bases from V and 8 bases from J, with 14 bases between. The germline V gene has CDR1 SGHTA and CDR2 FQGNSA. Here the CDR3 DNA reads TGTGCCAGCAGCTCGACAGCCGGAGGAGGCTACACCTTC. It yields the protein CASSSTAGGGYTF.